Below, one T cell receptor (beta chain) is given with its context. Its specific antigen is unknown. Qualities for individual bases were not recorded, and no much larger clone is one base off. The data stem from a study of radiotherapy plus CTLA-4 blockade in lung cancer (dated by TCRdb to 2016 to 2018). In the study overall: Among enrolled patients, roughly 18% had an objective response and approximately 30% reached disease control.

Focal radiation therapy combined with CTLA-4 blockade (ipilimumab) was tested in patients with chemo-refractory metastatic non-small-cell lung cancer. Beyond this particular receptor, the publication reports: After treatment with radiotherapy and ipilimumab, TCR clones that originated in tumors expanded in peripheral blood. Early dynamic changes in blood T cell clones, together with increased serum interferon-beta after radiation, were reported as the strongest predictors of response.

The library was produced with the immunoSEQ multiplex PCR assay. This is the immuneACCESS table as TCRdb keeps it, with only in-frame sequences that have V and J called. A part of the clones is gone; compared with another copy, unresolved V genes explain less than half, and the rest is unexplained. The sample table contains approximately 90,000 clones; only one count was recorded for 83% of them. Together, the top ten hold 0.84% of the sample. This TCR came from a human donor with non-small cell lung cancer who had stable disease on radiotherapy plus ipilimumab. The sample in question was peripheral blood, obtained from a patient treated with radiotherapy plus ipilimumab.

The CDR3 protein sequence reads: CASSGQTYQPQHF. The DNA is as follows: TGTGCCAGCAGTGGACAGACCTATCAGCCCCAGCATTTT. The chain couples TRBV7-9 to TRBJ1-5; 6 matching bases give a weak D call of TRBD1. Via the germline V gene (reference sequence), CDR1 is SEHNR and CDR2 FQNEAQ. V is reduced by 6 bases and J by 5 bases, leaving a spacing of 11 bases between them. Reading from cysteine to phenylalanine, the CDR3 counts 13 amino acids. Only the CDR3 DNA is retained, 39 bases long and in frame from the first base.